The sequence of this TCR beta chain was determined in a study of T cell responses to AZD1222 COVID-19 vaccine. Study-wide background: Doses given second, at about 4 or about 12 weeks, were pooled. Overall study findings and caveats: The donor group comprised mostly white British people and more females; the analysis possibly underestimated clonal diversity. Baseline antibody screening turned up just a handful of seropositive AZD1222 recipients. Unmutated variant regions are reportedly the target of nearly half of TCRs that are spike-specific.

Notes on this clone: What it binds is unknown.

The V end was cut by 2 bases, the J end by 8 bases, with 20 bases between. CDR3 length: 16 residues. Per the germline V gene, CDR1 is SGHNT and CDR2 is YYREEE (reference sequence). The protocol was immunoSEQ multiplex PCR, while the TCRdb copy is restricted to in-frame clones and leaves out a portion. The profile shows roughly 150,000 clones, 80% to 95% of them singletons. The chain has TRBV5-4 and TRBJ2-4, with D possibly TRBD2 on 6 matching bases. The TCR originated in an adult in good health. The sequences come from peripheral blood, collected on day 0 of AZD1222 vaccination. The DNA of the CDR3 is TGTGCCAGCAGCTTAGGAGGGGCGAGAGGGACCCACATTCAGTACTTC. Amino acids: CASSLGGARGTHIQYF.